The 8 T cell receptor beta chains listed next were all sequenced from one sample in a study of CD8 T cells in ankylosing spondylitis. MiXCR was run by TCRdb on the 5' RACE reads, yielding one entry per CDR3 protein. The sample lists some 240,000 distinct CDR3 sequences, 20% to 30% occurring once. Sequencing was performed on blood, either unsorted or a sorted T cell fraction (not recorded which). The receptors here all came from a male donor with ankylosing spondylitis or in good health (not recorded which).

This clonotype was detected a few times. For the CDR3, the DNA is TGCAGTGCTTCCCCGACGGGACTCAATGAGCAGTTCTTC. This sequence encodes CSASPTGLNEQFF. The rearrangement uses TRBV20-1 and TRBJ2-1, with D perhaps matching TRBD2 (6 bases). V lost 5 bases, J lost 6 bases, and 14 bases lay in between. From germline, CDR1 is DFQATT and CDR2 SNEGSKA (reference sequence). CDR3 size: 13 residues.

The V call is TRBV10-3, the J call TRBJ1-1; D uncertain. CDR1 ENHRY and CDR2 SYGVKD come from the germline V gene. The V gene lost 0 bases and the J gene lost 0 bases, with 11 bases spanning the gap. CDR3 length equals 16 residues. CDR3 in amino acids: CAISESVGRMNTEAFF. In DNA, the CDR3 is TGTGCCATCAGTGAGTCGGTAGGACGGATGAACACTGAAGCTTTCTTT.

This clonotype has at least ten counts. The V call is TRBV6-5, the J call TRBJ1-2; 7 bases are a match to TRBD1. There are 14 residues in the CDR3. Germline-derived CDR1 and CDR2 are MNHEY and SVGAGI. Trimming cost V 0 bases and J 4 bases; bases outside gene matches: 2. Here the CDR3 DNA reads TGTGCCAGCAGTTACTCGCGGGACAGCTATGGCTACACCTTC. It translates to CASSYSRDSYGYTF.

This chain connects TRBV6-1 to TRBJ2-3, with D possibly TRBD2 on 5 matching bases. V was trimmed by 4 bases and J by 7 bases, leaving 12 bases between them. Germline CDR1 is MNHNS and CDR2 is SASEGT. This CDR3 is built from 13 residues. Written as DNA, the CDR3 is TGTGCCAGCAGTGGGATGAGGGTGCATACGCAGTATTTT. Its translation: CASSGMRVHTQYF.

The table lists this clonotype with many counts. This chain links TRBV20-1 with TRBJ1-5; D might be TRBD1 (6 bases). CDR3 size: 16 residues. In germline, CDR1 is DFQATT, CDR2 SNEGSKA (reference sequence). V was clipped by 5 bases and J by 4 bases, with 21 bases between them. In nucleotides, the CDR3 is TGCAGTGCTCGGGGGGGCGGTGCCCAAGTGAATCAGCCCCAGCATTTT. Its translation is CSARGGGAQVNQPQHF.

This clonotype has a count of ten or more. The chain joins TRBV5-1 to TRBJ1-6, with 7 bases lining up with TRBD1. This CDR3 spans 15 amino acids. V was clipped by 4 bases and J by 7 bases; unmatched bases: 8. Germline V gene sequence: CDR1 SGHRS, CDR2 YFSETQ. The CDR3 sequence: CASSIGGTGNSPLHF. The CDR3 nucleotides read TGCGCCAGCAGCATAGGGGGCACGGGGAATTCACCCCTCCACTTT.

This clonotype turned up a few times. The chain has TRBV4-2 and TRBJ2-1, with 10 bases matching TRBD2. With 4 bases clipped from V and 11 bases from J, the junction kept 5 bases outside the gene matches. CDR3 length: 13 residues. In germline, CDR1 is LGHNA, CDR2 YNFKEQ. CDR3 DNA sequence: TGTGCCAGCAGCCCCTCACTAGCGGGGAAGCAGTTCTTC. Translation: CASSPSLAGKQFF.

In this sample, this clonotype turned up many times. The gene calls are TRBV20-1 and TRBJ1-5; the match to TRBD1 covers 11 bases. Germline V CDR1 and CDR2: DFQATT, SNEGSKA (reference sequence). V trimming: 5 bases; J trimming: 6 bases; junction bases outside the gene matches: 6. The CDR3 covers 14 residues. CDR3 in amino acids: CSASGGQGVQPQHF. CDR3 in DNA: TGCAGTGCTTCAGGGGGACAGGGGGTTCAGCCCCAGCATTTT.